The entry below gives a single TCR beta chain sequence along with its context. Its antigen remains unknown. A much bigger clone sits one base away, suggesting this may be a read error. The data originate from a study of blood T cells in healthy people across ages. Study conclusions and caveats: Measured against age, TCR beta diversity per million T cells decreased in a roughly linear manner.

Donation came from healthy Caucasian individuals in Russia who were aged roughly 6 to 95. Sample-barcoded 5' priming and a J-beta primer mix drove a second PCR of about 6 to 11 cycles. TCRdb re-derived calls from the 5' RACE reads in MiXCR, one entry per CDR3 protein. This repertoire shows 700,000 or so distinct CDR3 sequences, roughly 43% found once; its top ten account for around 30%. V was shortened by 0 bases and J by 10 bases, with 8 bases between the two germline ends. The length of the CDR3 is 12 residues. Germline V lookup: CDR1 SGHRS, CDR2 YFSETQ. Material: blood. This TCR was sampled from a man older than 75 in good health. V and J are TRBV5-1 and TRBJ2-1; D call uncertain. CDR3 in DNA: TGCGCCAGCAGCTTGGATAAATACGAGCAGTTCTTC. Protein sequence: CASSLDKYEQFF. The full variable domain, with the rest looked up from reference TRBV5-1 and TRBJ2-1, is KAGVTQTPRYLIKTRGQQVTLSCSPISGHRSVSWYQQTPGQGLQFLFEYFSETQRNKGNFPGRFSGRQFSNSRSEMNVSTLELGDSALYLCASSLDKYEQFFGPGTRLTVL.